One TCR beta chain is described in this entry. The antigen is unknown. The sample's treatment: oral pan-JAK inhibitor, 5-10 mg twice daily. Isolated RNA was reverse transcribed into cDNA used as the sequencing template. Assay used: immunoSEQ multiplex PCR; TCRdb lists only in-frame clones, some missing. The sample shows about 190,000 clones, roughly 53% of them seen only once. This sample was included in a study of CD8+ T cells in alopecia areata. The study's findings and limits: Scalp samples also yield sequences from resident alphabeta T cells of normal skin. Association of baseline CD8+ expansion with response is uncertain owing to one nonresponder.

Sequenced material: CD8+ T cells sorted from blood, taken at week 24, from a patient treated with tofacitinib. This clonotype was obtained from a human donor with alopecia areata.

The CDR3 is CASKGRGRETQYF. The CDR3 nucleotides read TGTGCCAGCAAAGGCAGGGGCAGGGAGACCCAGTACTTC. This chain uses TRBV4-2 with TRBJ2-5; weak D call: TRBD1 (6 bases). Deletions cut 7 bases from V and 5 bases from J, with 14 bases between. CDR3 length equals 13 residues. Germline values: CDR1 LGHNA, CDR2 YNFKEQ.